These T cell receptor beta chains were read from a single sample in a study of shared clonotypes between healthy human individuals. The table came from immunoSEQ multiplex PCR; TCRdb's copy has only in-frame clones and leaves some out. The sample records about 2.1 million clones, about 93% being singletons. Sequencing input: naive CD8+ T cells from PBMCs. The receptor source for this set is a man between 18 and 29 years old in good health. Some clones in this sample may be carry-over from other donors' samples. Each CDR3 is given with its conserved first and last residue.

CASSLSPGQGKAF	TRBV28	TRBJ2-7
CASSLPEGATNEKLFF	TRBV5-4	TRBJ1-4
CSVGSSAGELFF	TRBV29-1	TRBJ2-2
CASSPRQMDRGRPQHF	TRBV28	TRBJ1-5
CASSQSSWVTGELFF	TRBV4-3	TRBJ2-2
CASSINGRELFF	TRBV19	TRBJ2-2
CASSVERRESLTDTQYF	TRBV9	TRBJ2-3
CASGGAGELFF	TRBV27	TRBJ2-2
CASSPPTGRELRAFF	TRBV28	TRBJ1-1
CASSGLDSGNTIYF	TRBV9	TRBJ1-3
CASSQQGVEGYTF	TRBV16	TRBJ1-2
CASSVIRPGQGFMNTEAFF	TRBV6-1	TRBJ1-1
CASSPWGLAGGPFDNEQFF	TRBV7-9	TRBJ2-1
CAIGQGASLGANVLTF	TRBV10-3	TRBJ2-6
CASSLISGGSGVIEQFF	TRBV27	TRBJ2-1
CASSLKGQGADGYTF	TRBV28	TRBJ1-2
CASSISGTGVFGYTF	TRBV19	TRBJ1-2
CAATGLAVNYEQYF	TRBV10-3	TRBJ2-7
CASSYRGQGASGELFF	TRBV6-5	TRBJ2-2
CASSVVSQGRLDTQYF	TRBV9	TRBJ2-3
CASSYSRLLAGELFF	TRBV6-5	TRBJ2-2
CASRDRGSYEQYF	TRBV27	TRBJ2-7
CASSERGSGRGYTF	TRBV6-5	TRBJ1-2
CASSFRTGSIQQYF	TRBV28	TRBJ2-7
CASSFISPSVDTQYF	TRBV28	TRBJ2-3
CASSEASGASYEQYF	TRBV6-1	TRBJ2-7
CASRPQERDSRELFF	TRBV27	TRBJ2-2
CATAGAGSTDTQYF	TRBV6-1	TRBJ2-3
CASSPDRGSYNEQFF	TRBV6-1	TRBJ2-1
CASSLGREQFF	TRBV6-5	TRBJ2-1
CASSQGSVASLGAFF	TRBV4-1	TRBJ1-1
CASSITTGAAEFF	TRBV27	TRBJ2-1
CASSPRALRDTQYF	TRBV2	TRBJ2-3
CASSQAGGTDTQYF	TRBV4-1	TRBJ2-3
CASVSGQGAYEQYF	TRBV27	TRBJ2-7
CAWKGVRAAEAFF	TRBV30	TRBJ1-1
CASSLVTRSTDTQYF	TRBV7-9	TRBJ2-3
CASSVINTDTQYF	TRBV9	TRBJ2-3
CASSRIPRDYGYTF	TRBV27	TRBJ1-2